This T cell receptor beta chain is from a study of coeliac disease. Study at large: Refractory type I patients had no gluten-free diet response for over 12 months.

The study, taken as a whole, reports: Cross-contamination between intraepithelial and lamina propria cells was possible. Few TRB amino acid sequences were shared between samples; most were unique. Active celiac intraepithelial and lamina propria samples had lower TRB and TRG clonality than control samples.

The germline V gene encodes CDR1 SEHNR and CDR2 FQNEAQ (reference sequence). Trimming cost V 4 bases and J 2 bases, with 15 bases left between them. CDR3 length: 15 amino acids. Sample share makes this clone large. Antigen specificity is unknown. Sequenced by immunoSEQ multiplex PCR; TCRdb stores in-frame clones only, minus some. The sample has several thousand clones, 48% seen once; the top ten hold approximately 12%. The TCR originated in a woman between 65 and 79 years old with celiac disease. The sequencing input was intraepithelial lymphocytes from the gut. The chain combines TRBV7-9 with TRBJ2-7; a possible D gene is TRBD2 (7 bases). The CDR3 bases are TGTGCCAGCAGCTCCCCCCGAGGGGGGGCCTACGAGCAGTACTTC. It yields the protein CASSSPRGGAYEQYF.